The subject of this entry is one T cell receptor beta chain. The data were obtained in a study of blood T cell repertoires in COVID-19. Overall study: Acute-phase and convalescent COVID-19 samples originated in the United States, Italy and Spain. Nucleic acid was either cDNA or gDNA, and it came from T cells, B-cell-depleted T cells, or PBMCs.

Seattle patients were enrolled while actively infected and followed longitudinally. Per the original methods: Reference gene primer amplification yielded estimated nucleated cell counts. TCRdb keeps only in-frame clones here, not all; method: immunoSEQ multiplex PCR. That table is the source of V, J and clone size, and D and trimming were worked out from the DNA. The sample carries over 200,000 clones, around 90% recorded once. The CDR3 sequence is 13 residues long. The V end lost 4 bases, the J end lost 0 bases, and 5 bases lay between the germline ends. Germline-derived CDR1 and CDR2 are MNHEY and SMNVEV (reference sequence).

This clonotype originated in a person aged 18-35 years with COVID-19, enrolled during active disease. The chain has TRBV27 and TRBJ2-3; D not certain. Sequencing used peripheral blood. The CDR3 DNA reads as TGTGCCAGCAGTTCCGGGAGCACAGATACGCAGTATTTT. It is translated as CASSSGSTDTQYF.